The 3 T cell receptor beta chains given below trace back to one sample, sequenced in a study of cytomegalovirus exposure and HLA in healthy donors. The primer mix had 60 Vbeta and 13 Jbeta primers. Method: immunoSEQ multiplex PCR; TCRdb's copy keeps in-frame clones and lacks some. This table holds a few hundred thousand clones, about 75% found once. The sample comprised PBMCs. The receptors here all came from a woman younger than 45 in good health and CMV-seronegative.

The chain carries TRBV2 and TRBJ1-2; the D is unclear. The V gene's germline CDR1 is SNHLY and CDR2 FYNNEI. The germline V and J ends were trimmed by 1 base and 4 bases, with 7 bases remaining between them. This CDR3 has 13 amino acids. CDR3 sequence (DNA): TGTGCCAGCAGTGAAGGCGGTGGCTATGGCTACACCTTC. Residues: CASSEGGGYGYTF.

This clone was seen a few times. The chain joins TRBV6-1 to TRBJ1-1; D is perhaps TRBD1 (5 bases). Germline CDR1 reads MNHNS; CDR2 reads SASEGT. Trimming took off 10 bases at V and 4 bases at J, with 13 bases between the two ends. This CDR3 is built from 12 residues. The CDR3 nucleotides read TGTGCCACCGGGAGGGGTACCACTGAAGCTTTCTTT. It yields the protein CATGRGTTEAFF.

The chain has TRBV30 and TRBJ2-3; TRBD1 aligns across 8 bases. The CDR3 spans 15 residues. The ends lost 3 bases at V and 3 bases at J; junction bases unmatched: 8. Germline V gene sequence: CDR1 GTSNPN, CDR2 SVGIG (reference sequence). For the CDR3, the DNA is TGTGCCTGGAGCCGACAGGGGAGAGGAACAGATACGCAGTATTTT. As protein: CAWSRQGRGTDTQYF.